Shown below are 27 T cell receptor beta chains from a single sample sequenced in a study of cytomegalovirus exposure and HLA in healthy donors (dated by TCRdb to 2016 to 2017). Library creation used the immunoSEQ multiplex PCR assay. The multiplex PCR relied on a mix of 60 forward primers for TCR Vbeta segments and 13 reverse primers for TCR Jbeta segments. TCRdb carries this immuneACCESS record with in-frame sequences only. Its versions omit some clonotypes, under half of them owing to an unresolved V gene in the studies checked, with the rest unexplained. This sample's listing comprises approximately 110,000 clones. The ten top clones hold under 3.5% of the sample. The material sequenced was PBMCs. These TCRs come from a man younger than 40 in good health and CMV-seronegative.

The chain carries TRBV6-1 and TRBJ2-7; 14 positions match TRBD2. Germline V gene data show CDR1 as MNHNS and CDR2 as SASEGT. J was trimmed by 5 bases and V by 5 bases; bases with no gene match: 2. This CDR3 comprises 14 residues. CDR3 amino acids: CASSLGLAGDEQYF. CDR3 in DNA: TGTGCCAGCAGTTTGGGACTAGCGGGAGACGAGCAGTACTTC.

The chain joins TRBV18 to TRBJ2-1, with D maybe TRBD2 (6 bases). The V gene lost 2 bases and the J gene lost 4 bases, with 9 bases spanning the gap. This CDR3 is built from 14 residues. CDR1 and CDR2 (germline): KGHSH, LQKENI. The CDR3 protein is CASSPSGGYNEQFF. The CDR3 coding sequence is TGTGCCAGCTCACCATCCGGGGGTTACAATGAGCAGTTCTTC.

The gene calls are TRBV5-6 and TRBJ2-7, with 11 bases identical to TRBD1. Germline V lookup: CDR1 SGHDT, CDR2 YYEEEE. Losses at the gene ends were 0 bases for V and 3 bases for J; bases not matched to a gene: 5. This CDR3 has 16 residues. CDR3 in amino acids: CASSLAGTGGYYEQYF. CDR3 DNA sequence: TGTGCCAGCAGCTTGGCCGGGACAGGGGGTTACTACGAGCAGTACTTC.

This chain uses TRBV5-1 with TRBJ1-2, with D tentatively TRBD1 (6 bases). V dropped 7 bases and J dropped 6 bases, with 16 bases sitting between them. In germline, CDR1 is SGHRS, CDR2 YFSETQ. This CDR3 is 13 amino acids long. The CDR3 DNA reads as TGCGCCAGCCGTTTGGGGGGGCTGGATGGCTACACCTTC. It encodes CASRLGGLDGYTF. The variable domain in full, completed from reference TRBV5-1 and TRBJ1-2, reads KAGVTQTPRYLIKTRGQQVTLSCSPISGHRSVSWYQQTPGQGLQFLFEYFSETQRNKGNFPGRFSGRQFSNSRSEMNVSTLELGDSALYLCASRLGGLDGYTFGSGTRLTVV.

The gene calls are TRBV7-3 and TRBJ2-7; 9 bases line up with TRBD2. Germline CDR1 reads SGHTA; CDR2 reads FQGTGA. The length of the CDR3 is 13 residues. V shed 5 bases and J 6 bases; nucleotides not matched to a gene: 5. The CDR3 nucleotides are TGTGCCAGCAGCCCCAAAGCGGGAGGCGAGCAGTACTTC. This encodes CASSPKAGGEQYF.

The V and J genes are TRBV30 and TRBJ2-3; 8 nucleotides agree with TRBD2. This CDR3 is built from 16 residues. Trimming took 2 bases from V and 3 from J; bases not matched to a gene: 10. Per the germline V gene, CDR1 is GTSNPN and CDR2 is SVGIG (reference sequence). The CDR3 DNA reads TGTGCCTGGAGTATACTAGCGGACCCGCGGACAGATACGCAGTATTTT. Translated: CAWSILADPRTDTQYF.

This rearrangement joins TRBV6-6 to TRBJ1-3; no definite D call. The V end was cut by 4 bases, the J end by 2 bases, with 9 bases between. In germline, CDR1 is MNHNY, CDR2 SVGAGI (reference sequence). The CDR3 runs 14 residues. This CDR3 reads CASSSELTGNTIYF. In nucleotides, the CDR3 is TGTGCCAGCAGTTCCGAGTTAACTGGAAACACCATATATTTT.

Note on this clone: At the DNA level, this CDR3 is encoded by other sequences in the same sample as well. This chain links TRBV28 with TRBJ2-7; maybe TRBD1 (6 bases). This CDR3 has 13 amino acids. V lost 8 bases and J 0 bases, leaving 11 bases between the germline ends. CDR1 and CDR2 (germline): MDHEN, SYDVKM. The CDR3 spells CASSRGGSYEQYF. CDR3 DNA: TGTGCCAGCTCACGAGGGGGCTCCTACGAGCAGTACTTC.

The chain joins TRBV18 to TRBJ2-1; D is unclear. Germline CDR1 is KGHSH and CDR2 is LQKENI. Deletions cut 0 bases from V and 7 bases from J, with 13 bases between. This CDR3 is built from 15 residues. The chain's CDR3 is CASSPPSGGWNEQFF. In DNA form, the CDR3 reads TGTGCCAGCTCACCACCTTCCGGCGGATGGAATGAGCAGTTCTTC.

The genes are TRBV30 and TRBJ2-3; 11 positions agree with TRBD2. The CDR3 loop spans 16 amino acids. V trimming: 2 bases; J trimming: 3 bases; junction bases outside the gene matches: 7. In germline, CDR1 is GTSNPN, CDR2 SVGIG (reference sequence). The CDR3 protein is CAWSFIAGGPTDTQYF. CDR3 nucleotides: TGTGCCTGGAGTTTCATAGCGGGAGGGCCTACAGATACGCAGTATTTT.

The rearrangement links TRBV7-9 to TRBJ2-7; a weak D match, TRBD1 (5 bases). CDR1 is SEHNR, CDR2 FQNEAQ, per germline (reference sequence). The CDR3 consists of 16 residues. V lost 4 bases and J 4 bases, leaving 20 bases between the germline ends. The CDR3 DNA sequence: TGTGCCAGCAGCTCGGGTGCAGGGCCCGCTAAATACGAGCAGTACTTC. It encodes CASSSGAGPAKYEQYF.

The V gene is TRBV2, the J gene TRBJ2-5; TRBD2 agrees at 8 bases. Losses at the gene ends were 5 bases for V and 4 bases for J; bases not matched to a gene: 9. This CDR3 comprises 15 residues. Germline CDR1 SNHLY, CDR2 FYNNEI. This CDR3 is CASSRGLAGGETQYF. CDR3 coding DNA: TGTGCCAGCAGTCGAGGACTAGCCGGGGGAGAGACCCAGTACTTC.

The chain links TRBV7-6 to TRBJ2-2, with 10 bases lining up with TRBD1. The CDR3 loop spans 20 amino acids. V was pared by 8 bases and J by 5 bases, with 23 bases of the junction left unmatched. Germline loops: CDR1 SGHVS, CDR2 FNYEAQ. The CDR3 coding sequence is TGTGCCAGCCTACGGACAGGGGGGTCCGGGGCCTTAGGGGGAACCGGGGAGCTGTTTTTT. Protein sequence: CASLRTGGSGALGGTGELFF.

J is TRBJ1-1 and V is TRBV5-6; maybe TRBD1 (6 bases). Germline loops: CDR1 SGHDT, CDR2 YYEEEE. The V gene lost 5 bases and the J gene lost 6 bases, with 20 bases spanning the gap. The CDR3 totals 15 residues. CDR3 residues: CASSREGGHAPEAFF. CDR3 nucleotide sequence: TGTGCCAGCAGTCGGGAGGGGGGACATGCCCCTGAAGCTTTCTTT.

This chain uses TRBV6-6 with TRBJ1-5; D call uncertain. Germline CDR1 reads MNHNY; CDR2 reads SVGAGI (reference sequence). Trimming removed 6 bases from V and 3 bases from J, with 9 bases in between. This CDR3 is built from 13 residues. This chain's CDR3 is CASRQQDNQPQHF. Here the CDR3 DNA reads TGTGCCAGCAGACAGCAAGACAATCAGCCCCAGCATTTT.

The chain uses TRBV7-8 and TRBJ2-1, with 11 bases matching TRBD2. Germline CDR1 is SGHVS and CDR2 is FQNEAQ. The CDR3 runs to 18 residues. V shed 1 base, J shed 1 base, and the junction held 6 bases outside the gene matches. DNA for the CDR3: TGTGCCAGCAGCTTAGTAGGCTCTAGCGGGAGGTCCTACAATGAGCAGTTCTTC. Protein: CASSLVGSSGRSYNEQFF.

Here the CDR3 DNA reads TGCAGCGTTGAAGCAGGACAGGGTTCCTACGAGCAGTACTTC. Translated, it gives CSVEAGQGSYEQYF. The chain has TRBV29-1 and TRBJ2-7; 8 bases align to TRBD1. Germline CDR1 and CDR2: SQVTM and ANQGSEA. J lost 1 base, V lost 1 base, and 3 bases had no gene match. This CDR3 is 14 amino acids long.

The chain couples TRBV27 to TRBJ1-1; D possibly corresponds to TRBD1 (6 bases). With 4 bases removed from V and 7 bases from J, the gap between germline ends came to 16 bases. This CDR3 comprises 14 residues. In germline, CDR1 is MNHEY, CDR2 SMNVEV (reference sequence). CDR3 coding DNA: TGTGCCAGCAGTTCTGTCAGGGGACAACGTGAAGCTTTCTTT. This encodes CASSSVRGQREAFF.

The chain has TRBV4-2 and TRBJ2-5, with a tentative D call TRBD2 (6 bases). Deletions cut 0 bases from V and 3 bases from J, with 11 bases between. This CDR3 region has 15 residues. The germline CDR1 and CDR2 sequences are LGHNA and YNFKEQ. The CDR3 sequence: CASSQDRIAEETQYF. CDR3 nucleotide sequence: TGTGCCAGCAGCCAAGATCGCATAGCGGAAGAGACCCAGTACTTC.

The J gene is TRBJ1-5, the V gene TRBV27; TRBD1 agrees at 8 bases. V trimming: 4 bases; J trimming: 6 bases; junction bases outside the gene matches: 5. Germline CDR1 is MNHEY and CDR2 is SMNVEV (reference sequence). The CDR3 sequence is 14 residues long. CDR3 coding DNA: TGTGCCAGCAGTTCCGGACAGGGAAGTCAGCCCCAGCATTTT. Translating it yields CASSSGQGSQPQHF.

The genes are TRBV7-9 and TRBJ2-3; the match to TRBD2 covers 10 bases. V lost 1 base to trimming and J lost 0 bases; unmatched junction nucleotides: 4. The CDR3 totals 17 residues. Germline CDR1 reads SEHNR; CDR2 reads FQNEAQ (reference sequence). Written as DNA, the CDR3 is TGTGCCAGCAGCTTAGGCACTAGCGGGGCTAGCACAGATACGCAGTATTTT. This sequence encodes CASSLGTSGASTDTQYF.

This rearrangement joins TRBV10-1 to TRBJ1-6, with 7 bases lining up with TRBD1. Germline V CDR1 and CDR2: WNHNN, SYGVQD (reference sequence). The V gene end was trimmed by 0 bases and the J gene end by 6 bases; junction bases not matched to a gene: 2. This CDR3 contains 15 residues. The CDR3 spells CASSESTGINSPLHF. The CDR3, as DNA: TGCGCCAGCAGTGAGTCGACAGGGATTAATTCACCCCTCCACTTT.

The CDR3 DNA reads TGTGCCAGCAGCCCAGGGACAGACCAAGAGACCCAGTACTTC. Translating gives CASSPGTDQETQYF. The rearrangement links TRBV5-6 to TRBJ2-5; 7 nucleotides align to TRBD1. Per the germline V gene, CDR1 is SGHDT and CDR2 is YYEEEE. This CDR3 is built from 14 residues. J gave up 0 bases and V 4 bases, and 3 bases lay outside the gene matches.

V and J are TRBV12-5 and TRBJ2-1; 11 nucleotides line up with TRBD2. V was pared by 4 bases and J by 8 bases, with 4 bases of the junction left unmatched. The CDR3 is made up of 14 amino acids. Germline CDR1 and CDR2: LGHNT and FRNRAP. This CDR3 is CASGSGLAGDEQFF. In DNA form, the CDR3 reads TGTGCTAGTGGTTCCGGACTAGCGGGCGATGAGCAGTTCTTC.

V usage is TRBV5-4 and J usage is TRBJ2-3, with D tentatively TRBD2 (6 bases). V shed 2 bases and J shed 2 bases, with 15 bases lying between them. This CDR3 has 16 residues. Germline V gives CDR1 SGHNT, CDR2 YYREEE (reference sequence). As DNA, the CDR3 is TGTGCCAGCAGCTTAACTTCGGGACTCTACACAGATACGCAGTATTTT. It specifies CASSLTSGLYTDTQYF.

This rearrangement joins TRBV7-2 to TRBJ2-7; TRBD1 aligns across 9 bases. The CDR3 covers 16 residues. Germline CDR1 reads SGHTA; CDR2 reads FQGNSA. V lost 2 bases, J lost 0 bases, and 5 bases stayed unmatched. The DNA for the CDR3 is TGTGCCAGCAGCTTAAGGACAGGGGCCCTCTCCTACGAGCAGTACTTC. Translating gives CASSLRTGALSYEQYF. Using reference TRBV7-2 and TRBJ2-7 for the parts outside the CDR3, the full variable domain is GAGVSQSPSNKVTEKGKDVELRCDPISGHTALYWYRQSLGQGLEFLIYFQGNSAPDKSGLPSDRFSAERTGGSVSTLTIQRTQQEDSAVYLCASSLRTGALSYEQYFGPGTRLTVT.

V gene TRBV28 combines with J gene TRBJ1-5; weak D call: TRBD1 (6 bases). This CDR3 has 17 amino acids. V was cut by 8 bases and J by 4 bases, with 24 bases left in between. Germline V lookup: CDR1 MDHEN, CDR2 SYDVKM. The CDR3, as DNA: TGTGCCAGCTCAGCTCTCCCGGGCGGACAGCCTAATCAGCCCCAGCATTTT. As protein: CASSALPGGQPNQPQHF.